Listed below are T cell receptor beta chains from one sample, sequenced in a study of blood T cell repertoires in COVID-19. Using immunoSEQ multiplex PCR, the repertoire was profiled, and TCRdb retains in-frame clones only, with some absent. The sample includes around 120,000 clones, roughly 90% of them seen just once. Sequencing used peripheral blood. The receptors shown here come from a woman aged 55-70 years with COVID-19, enrolled during active disease. CDR3s include the opening cysteine and the closing phenylalanine or tryptophan. The D gene is left open where the match is weak. Size is omitted from some rows. Given values are once, few, many or a class for expanded clones.

abundance	v_gene	d_gene	j_gene	CDR3aa	CDR3nt
.	TRBV6-8	TRBD2	TRBJ2-3	CASSPSGGKTDTQYF	TGTGCCAGCAGTCCCAGCGGGGGGAAGACAGATACGCAGTATTTT
.	TRBV2	TRBD2	TRBJ2-2	CASSSSGGKSGELFF	TGTGCCAGCAGTTCTAGCGGGGGGAAAAGCGGGGAGCTGTTTTTT
.	TRBV19	.	TRBJ1-2	CATRVANYGYTF	TGTGCCACCCGGGTGGCTAACTATGGCTACACCTTC
once	TRBV4-2	TRBD2	TRBJ2-3	CASSQDRGGTDTQYF	TGTGCCAGCAGCCAAGATCGGGGGGGCACAGATACGCAGTATTTT
once	TRBV5-4	TRBD2	TRBJ2-2	CASSLEIAGGQNGELFF	TGTGCCAGCAGCTTGGAAATAGCGGGGGGGCAGAACGGGGAGCTGTTTTTT
.	TRBV11-2	.	TRBJ1-6	CASSREHYNSPLHF	TGTGCCAGCAGCCGGGAGCATTATAATTCACCCCTCCACTTT
.	TRBV3-1/TRBV3-2	TRBD2	TRBJ2-4	CASSRAGVVIQYF	TGTGCCAGCAGCCGAGCGGGGGTGGTCATTCAGTACTTC
.	TRBV10-3	.	TRBJ2-6	CAIRDSGANVLTF	TGTGCCATACGGGACTCCGGGGCCAACGTCCTGACTTTC
.	TRBV19	.	TRBJ1-2	CASSIRQANYGYTF	TGTGCCAGTAGTATAAGACAGGCCAACTATGGCTACACCTTC
.	TRBV7-9	TRBD1	TRBJ1-1	CASRLDRANTEAFF	TGTGCCAGCCGTCTGGACAGGGCGAACACTGAAGCTTTCTTT
.	TRBV6-2/TRBV6-3	TRBD1	TRBJ2-5	CASSDTGVGRETQYF	TGTGCCAGCAGCGATACAGGGGTTGGAAGAGAGACCCAGTACTTC
.	TRBV7-9	.	TRBJ2-3	CASSFVGATDTQYF	TGTGCCAGCAGCTTCGTGGGAGCCACAGATACGCAGTATTTT
.	TRBV10-3	TRBD1	TRBJ1-2	CAISDPGDSAYYGYTF	TGTGCCATCAGTGACCCCGGGGACAGTGCCTACTATGGCTACACCTTC
.	TRBV6-5	TRBD1	TRBJ1-4	CASSYGQGNEKLFF	TGTGCCAGCAGTTACGGACAGGGAAATGAAAAACTGTTTTTT
few	TRBV5-6	TRBD1	TRBJ1-3	CASSRPTGGGNTIYF	TGTGCCAGCAGCCGCCCTACAGGGGGTGGAAACACCATATATTTT
.	TRBV11-2	.	TRBJ1-3	CASSPFLGAGNTIYF	TGTGCCAGCAGCCCCTTCTTGGGGGCAGGAAACACCATATATTTT
.	TRBV5-1	.	TRBJ2-3	CASSFPSRMSTDTQYF	TGCGCCAGCAGCTTCCCGTCGCGGATGAGCACAGATACGCAGTATTTT
.	TRBV6-1	.	TRBJ1-1	CASSETTNTEAFF	TGTGCCAGCAGTGAAACAACGAACACTGAAGCTTTCTTT
.	TRBV4-3	.	TRBJ1-1	CASSQVGEGVNTEAFF	TGCGCCAGCAGCCAAGTCGGAGAGGGGGTGAACACTGAAGCTTTCTTT
once	TRBV4-3	TRBD1	TRBJ1-2	CASSQDVQGAGGYTF	TGCGCCAGCAGCCAAGATGTACAGGGGGCGGGTGGCTACACCTTC
once	TRBV6-2/TRBV6-3	TRBD1	TRBJ1-5	CASSYTRQGNQPQHF	TGTGCCAGCAGTTACACTCGACAGGGGAATCAGCCCCAGCATTTT
.	TRBV10-3	TRBD1	TRBJ2-3	CAISESSGQGPQYF	TGTGCCATCAGTGAGTCTTCGGGACAGGGTCCGCAGTATTTT
.	TRBV5-6	TRBD1	TRBJ1-1	CASSPERPNRGLANTEAFF	TGTGCCAGCAGCCCTGAACGTCCCAACAGGGGGCTGGCGAACACTGAAGCTTTCTTT
.	TRBV19	.	TRBJ2-1	CASSIDQGPAYNEQFF	TGTGCCAGTAGTATAGATCAGGGGCCTGCGTACAATGAGCAGTTCTTC
.	TRBV25-1	.	TRBJ1-2	CASSDVISRARREYGYTF	TGTGCCAGCAGTGACGTAATATCCAGGGCCCGAAGGGAATATGGCTACACCTTC
.	TRBV19	TRBD1	TRBJ2-3	CASSDRDPDTQYF	TGTGCCAGTAGTGACAGGGACCCAGATACGCAGTATTTT
.	TRBV4-3	TRBD2	TRBJ2-3	CASSQGTSGGRRGTDTQYF	TGCGCCAGCAGCCAAGGGACTAGCGGGGGCCGACGGGGCACAGATACGCAGTATTTT
.	TRBV12-3/TRBV12-4	.	TRBJ1-5	CASSFSSNQPQHF	TGTGCCAGCAGTTTCTCTAGCAATCAGCCCCAGCATTTT
.	TRBV28	.	TRBJ1-2	CASSSSPPGNYGYTF	TGTGCCAGCAGTTCTAGCCCACCGGGTAACTATGGCTACACCTTC
.	TRBV29-1	.	TRBJ2-7	CSVARGYEQYF	TGCAGCGTCGCCCGGGGCTACGAGCAGTACTTC
.	TRBV12-5	.	TRBJ1-5	CASGLSGDQPQHF	TGTGCTAGTGGTTTGTCAGGGGATCAGCCCCAGCATTTT
.	TRBV21-1	.	TRBJ2-3	CASSTGDGVGGTDTQYF	TGTGCCAGCAGTACAGGGGACGGGGTTGGCGGGACAGATACGCAGTATTTT
once	TRBV4-3	.	TRBJ2-3	CASSQESSFTDTQYF	TGCGCCAGCAGCCAAGAGTCGAGTTTTACAGATACGCAGTATTTT
.	TRBV3-1/TRBV3-2	TRBD1	TRBJ1-1	CASSAGTAPEAFF	TGTGCCAGCAGCGCCGGGACAGCACCCGAAGCTTTCTTT
.	TRBV7-9	TRBD2	TRBJ2-1	CASSRPGTRYNEQFF	TGTGCCAGCAGTCGGCCCGGGACTAGGTACAATGAGCAGTTCTTC
once	TRBV29-1	.	TRBJ2-5	CSVEAVPQYF	TGCAGCGTTGAGGCCGTTCCCCAGTACTTC
.	TRBV27	TRBD2	TRBJ2-1	CASSYSGGAYNEQFF	TGTGCCAGCAGTTACAGCGGGGGGGCCTACAATGAGCAGTTCTTC
.	TRBV28	TRBD1	TRBJ1-3	CASGGTGSGNTIYF	TGTGCCAGCGGGGGGACAGGTTCTGGAAACACCATATATTTT
.	TRBV5-5	TRBD2	TRBJ2-1	CASSPQRGSYNEQFF	TGTGCCAGCAGCCCACAGCGGGGATCCTACAATGAGCAGTTCTTC
.	TRBV10-3	.	TRBJ2-3	CAISEGLSTDTQYF	TGTGCCATCAGTGAGGGACTGAGCACAGATACGCAGTATTTT
.	TRBV6-2/TRBV6-3	.	TRBJ1-5	CASSLLDRDQPQHF	TGTGCCAGCAGTCTCCTCGACCGGGATCAGCCCCAGCATTTT
once	TRBV19	.	TRBJ1-5	CATSPFQGGSNQPQHF	TGTGCCACCTCACCCTTTCAGGGAGGGAGCAATCAGCCCCAGCATTTT
.	TRBV7-9	TRBD1	TRBJ2-1	CASSPTGTGGRKQFF	TGTGCCAGCAGCCCTACCGGGACAGGGGGCCGTAAGCAGTTCTTC
.	TRBV6-2/TRBV6-3	TRBD2	TRBJ2-1	CASSYSDLADYNEQFF	TGTGCCAGCAGTTACTCGGACCTAGCGGACTACAATGAGCAGTTCTTC
.	TRBV25-1	.	TRBJ1-6	CASSVTEGNSPLHF	TGTGCCAGCAGTGTTACGGAGGGAAATTCACCCCTCCACTTT
.	TRBV10-2	.	TRBJ1-4	CASSATTNEKLFF	TGCGCCAGCAGTGCTACAACTAATGAAAAACTGTTTTTT
.	TRBV24-1	TRBD2	TRBJ2-3	CATSDFGSGPGGTDTQYF	TGTGCCACCAGTGATTTCGGCTCGGGGCCCGGGGGGACAGATACGCAGTATTTT
.	TRBV5-1	.	TRBJ2-5	CASSLGRGQETQYF	TGCGCCAGCAGCCTCGGACGGGGGCAAGAGACCCAGTACTTC
.	TRBV5-5	.	TRBJ1-4	CASSLVNWEKLFF	TGTGCCAGCAGCTTGGTGAACTGGGAAAAACTGTTTTTT
.	TRBV19	.	TRBJ1-1	CASSGRSSEAFF	TGTGCCAGTAGTGGCCGATCCTCTGAAGCTTTCTTT
.	TRBV27	.	TRBJ1-6	CASSFLGADNSPLHF	TGTGCCAGCAGTTTTTTAGGGGCAGATAATTCACCCCTCCACTTT
.	TRBV7-3	.	TRBJ2-2	CASSLETRAHTGELFF	TGTGCCAGCAGCTTAGAGACCAGGGCTCACACCGGGGAGCTGTTTTTT